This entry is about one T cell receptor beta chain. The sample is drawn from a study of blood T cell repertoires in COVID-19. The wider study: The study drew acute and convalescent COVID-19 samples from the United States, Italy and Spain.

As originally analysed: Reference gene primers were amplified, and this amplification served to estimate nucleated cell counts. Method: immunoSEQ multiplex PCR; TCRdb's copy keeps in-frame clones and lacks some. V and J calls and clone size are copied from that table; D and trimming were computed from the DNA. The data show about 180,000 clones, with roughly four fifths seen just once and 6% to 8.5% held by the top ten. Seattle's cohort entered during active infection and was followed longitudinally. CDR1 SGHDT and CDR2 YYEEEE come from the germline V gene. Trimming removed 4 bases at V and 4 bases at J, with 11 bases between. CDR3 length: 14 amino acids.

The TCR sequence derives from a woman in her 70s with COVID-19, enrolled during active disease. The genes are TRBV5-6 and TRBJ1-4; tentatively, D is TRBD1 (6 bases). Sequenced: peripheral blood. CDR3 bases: TGTGCCAGCAGCCCAGGGGCCGGTAATGAAAAACTGTTTTTT. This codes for CASSPGAGNEKLFF.